Given below is one TCR beta chain in context. This clone has a single count. Its specific antigen is unknown. Base-call qualities are not available, and no considerably larger clone is one nucleotide away. The CDR3 numbers 15 residues from cysteine through phenylalanine. Only the CDR3 portion is preserved as DNA: 45 bases, with reading frame beginning at the first base. For CDR1 and CDR2, the germline V gene lists SGHAT and FQNNGV. Deletion took 2 bases off V and 1 base off J, with a span of 9 bases between the germline ends. This specimen comes from a study of OX40 agonist ivuxolimab in advanced cancers. Describing the broader study: The costimulatory receptor OX40 (CD134) was targeted by ivuxolimab, a fully human IgG2 agonistic monoclonal antibody. Partial responses occurred in three dose-escalation patients: two with cutaneous melanoma and one with hepatocellular carcinoma. The paper reports the monotherapy dose-escalation portion (N = 52 patients) of the phase I ivuxolimab trial. Intravenous ivuxolimab was administered to patients every 2 weeks at six dose levels: 0.01, 0.1, 0.3, 1.5, 3 and 10 mg/kg. Peripheral TCRbeta sequencing aimed to test whether ivuxolimab altered TCR sequence diversity and caused clonal T-cell expansion. Prior anti-PD-1, anti-PD-L1 or anti-CTLA-4 therapy was permitted, and checkpoint inhibitors had been received by less than 45% of dose-escalation patients. Of the approximately 50 dose-escalation patients, hepatocellular carcinoma was present in some 19, melanoma in approximately 15, renal cell carcinoma in 9 and head and neck cancer in 9. The dose-escalation cohort was 80% to 90% male with a mean age of approximately 59 years, ranging from roughly 23 to 90. Study-wide conclusions, independent of this receptor: Low levels of normalized T-cell clonal expansion were also seen in some patients who did not respond. After ivuxolimab, expanded clones were on average more numerous among CD8+ T cells than among CD4+ T cells. At doses from 0.1 to 3.0 mg/kg, clonal expansion was seen in both CD4+ and CD8+ blood T cells between baseline and week 6. Partial responders in the 0.1-3.0 mg/kg groups had among the lowest normalized peripheral clonal expansion, especially among CD8+ T cells. Antigen specificity was not determined for the clonally expanded peripheral T cells.

To sequence the TCRbeta CDR3 region, genomic DNA was isolated from the sorted cells. The immunoSEQ Assay was used for sequencing of TCRbeta CDR3 regions. TCRdb carries this immuneACCESS record with in-frame sequences only. Its versions omit some clonotypes, under half of them owing to an unresolved V gene in the studies checked, with the rest unexplained. This sample lists roughly 60,000 clones; approximately 86% were detected once. Roughly 0.95% of the sample rests with the top ten. The trial excluded patients who had a history of autoimmune disease or who were on systemic immunosuppression. Peripheral blood for TCR sequencing was collected from all dose cohorts at baseline, on cycle 4 day 1, and on cycle 7 day 1. The samples were drawn from a first-in-human, open-label, multicenter phase I dose-escalation trial of ivuxolimab. Adults with locally advanced or metastatic melanoma, renal cell carcinoma, hepatocellular carcinoma or head and neck squamous cell carcinoma were enrolled in the trial. Before TCR sequencing, CD4+ and CD8+ T cells were separately sorted from peripheral blood.

The sequence derives from an adult with an advanced solid tumor such as melanoma, head and neck, liver or kidney cancer. The sample was CD4+ or CD8+ T cells sorted from blood, taken in a trial of the OX40 agonist ivuxolimab. In this chain, TRBV11-2 is recombined with TRBJ1-5, with the D gene not confidently named. CDR3 protein: CASSLFASSNQPQHF. The DNA sequence is given as TGTGCCAGCAGCTTATTCGCATCCAGCAATCAGCCCCAGCATTTT.